What follows are 12 T cell receptor beta chains derived from one specimen sequenced in a study of blood T cell repertoires in COVID-19. Clones were read by immunoSEQ multiplex PCR, and TCRdb kept only the in-frame ones, dropping some. This sample has 260,000 or so clones, with approximately 88% found just once. Input material: peripheral blood. Receptor source: a man between 18 and 35 years old with active or convalescent COVID-19.

Only one count was recorded for this clone. J is TRBJ1-4 and V is TRBV15; D remains unclear. The CDR3 has 13 residues. The V gene's germline CDR1 is LNHNV and CDR2 YYDKDF (reference sequence). V was cut by 2 bases and J by 5 bases, with 6 bases left in between. The CDR3 reads CATSRQINEKLFF. For the CDR3, the DNA is TGTGCCACCAGCAGACAGATCAATGAAAAACTGTTTTTT. The variable domain in full, with the rest retrieved from reference TRBV15 and TRBJ1-4, is DAMVIQNPRYQVTQFGKPVTLSCSQTLNHNVMYWYQQKSSQAPKLLFHYYDKDFNNEADTPDNFQSRRPNTSFCFLDIRSPGLGDTAMYLCATSRQINEKLFFGSGTQLSVL.

This clone was recorded a few times. V and J are TRBV4-3 and TRBJ1-2; D is ambiguous. The CDR3 has 14 amino acids. Germline CDR1 LGHNA, CDR2 YSLEER. Trimming left V 0 bases short and J 7 bases short, with 12 bases between. This CDR3 reads CASSQDSGSGGYTF. CDR3 DNA sequence: TGCGCCAGCAGCCAAGATTCGGGGAGTGGTGGCTACACCTTC.

CDR3 residues: CSAPAGGQETQYF. The CDR3 bases are TGCAGCGCCCCAGCGGGGGGGCAAGAGACCCAGTACTTC. This sequence joins TRBV29-1 and TRBJ2-5; 10 bases align to TRBD2. The V gene's germline CDR1 is SQVTM and CDR2 ANQGSEA. The CDR3 consists of 13 residues. V gave up 7 bases and J gave up 2 bases; unmatched junction bases: 4.

This chain's CDR3 is CASSPDSAGTTEAFF. The CDR3 coding sequence is TGCGCCAGCAGTCCGGACAGCGCAGGTACCACTGAAGCTTTCTTT. V usage is TRBV10-1 and J usage is TRBJ1-1; D perhaps matches TRBD1 (6 bases). The CDR3 totals 15 residues. V was pared by 5 bases and J by 4 bases, with 17 bases between. Germline CDR1 WNHNN, CDR2 SYGVQD (reference sequence).

The chain employs TRBV27 and TRBJ1-4; weak D call: TRBD1 (6 bases). The CDR3 is 14 amino acids. The germline V gene has CDR1 MNHEY and CDR2 SMNVEV (reference sequence). The V end lost 5 bases, the J end lost 3 bases, and 10 bases lay between the germline ends. The CDR3 sequence is CASSIQGPNEKLFF. CDR3 DNA: TGTGCCAGCAGTATACAGGGCCCTAATGAAAAACTGTTTTTT.

The chain carries TRBV9 and TRBJ2-1, with 8 bases identical to TRBD2. Germline CDR1 SGDLS, CDR2 YYNGEE. This CDR3 is 15 amino acids long. The V segment lost 0 bases and the J segment 7 bases; nucleotides outside the gene matches: 6. CDR3 nucleotides: TGTGCCAGCAGCGTAGGAGTTAGCGGGGTAAATGAGCAGTTCTTC. It codes for CASSVGVSGVNEQFF.

This clone has a single count. This chain uses TRBV19 with TRBJ2-7, with 11 bases that match TRBD2. In germline, CDR1 is LNHDA, CDR2 SQIVND (reference sequence). There are 17 residues in the CDR3. J lost 3 bases, V lost 3 bases, and 10 bases had no gene match. For the CDR3, the DNA is TGTGCCAGTAGTATGGTTCTAGCGGGGGGCCGGAACTACGAGCAGTACTTC. Its protein is CASSMVLAGGRNYEQYF.

The chain is built from TRBV9 and TRBJ1-2, with TRBD1 matching 8 bases. V gave up 0 bases and J gave up 5 bases; unmatched junction bases: 12. CDR3 length: 17 amino acids. Germline CDR1 is SGDLS and CDR2 is YYNGEE. CDR3 sequence: CASSVEVSRGLEYGYTF. CDR3 bases: TGTGCCAGCAGCGTAGAAGTGAGCAGGGGGCTAGAGTATGGCTACACCTTC.

V usage is TRBV7-7 and J usage is TRBJ1-5; D unresolved. Deletions cut 4 bases from V and 3 bases from J, with 4 bases between. This CDR3 contains 12 residues. The V gene's germline CDR1 is SSHAT and CDR2 FNYEAQ (reference sequence). The CDR3 DNA reads TGTGCCAGCAGCTCTCTCAATCAGCCCCAGCATTTT. It codes for CASSSLNQPQHF.

V is TRBV9 and J is TRBJ1-2, with D possibly matching TRBD1 (5 bases). Germline assignment: CDR1 SGDLS and CDR2 YYNGEE. The CDR3 has 15 residues. V lost 1 base and J 3 bases, leaving 13 bases between the germline ends. This CDR3 is CASSVMGEAYYGYTF. The CDR3 DNA reads TGTGCCAGCAGCGTAATGGGGGAGGCGTACTATGGCTACACCTTC. The full variable domain, its missing parts supplied by reference TRBV9 and TRBJ1-2, is DSGVTQTPKHLITATGQRVTLRCSPRSGDLSVYWYQQSLDQGLQFLIQYYNGEERAKGNILERFSAQQFPDLHSELNLSSLELGDSALYFCASSVMGEAYYGYTFGSGTRLTVV.

The V gene is TRBV29-1, the J gene TRBJ1-1; weak D call: TRBD1 (5 bases). CDR3 length: 14 amino acids. Per germline, CDR1 SQVTM and CDR2 ANQGSEA. The V end lost 7 bases, the J end lost 3 bases, and 18 bases lay between the germline ends. Written as DNA, the CDR3 is TGCAGCGGGGGGACGGATCCGGAGTACACTGAAGCTTTCTTT. Amino acids: CSGGTDPEYTEAFF.

This clone came up once. The V and J genes are TRBV6-1 and TRBJ1-6; tentatively, D is TRBD1 (6 bases). Germline V gives CDR1 MNHNS, CDR2 SASEGT. Trimming took 5 bases from V and 4 from J, leaving 12 bases between them. The CDR3 has 15 amino acids. CDR3 loop: CASSSRTDYNSPLHF. DNA for the CDR3: TGTGCCAGCAGTTCTAGGACAGATTATAATTCACCCCTCCACTTT.